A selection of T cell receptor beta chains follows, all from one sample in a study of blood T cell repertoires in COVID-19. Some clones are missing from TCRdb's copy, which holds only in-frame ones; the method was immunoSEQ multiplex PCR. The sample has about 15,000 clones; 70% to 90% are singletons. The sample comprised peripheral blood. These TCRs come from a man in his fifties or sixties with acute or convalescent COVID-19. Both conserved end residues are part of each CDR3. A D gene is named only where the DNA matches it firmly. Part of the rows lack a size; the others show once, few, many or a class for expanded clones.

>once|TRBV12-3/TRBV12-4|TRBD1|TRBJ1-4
TGTGCCAGCACGCAGGGGGCTGAAAAACTGTTTTTT
CASTQGAEKLFF
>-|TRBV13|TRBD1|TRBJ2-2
TGTGCCAGCAGCTTAGTGGCAGGGGGCGTATCCGGGGAGCTGTTTTTT
CASSLVAGGVSGELFF
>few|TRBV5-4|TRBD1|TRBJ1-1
TGTGCCAGCAGCCCCGTAGGCCGCCCGACAGGGGACACTGAAGCTTTCTTT
CASSPVGRPTGDTEAFF
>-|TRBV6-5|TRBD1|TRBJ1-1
TGTGCCAGCAGCTTGAGGACAGGGTATAGAGCTTTCTTT
CASSLRTGYRAFF
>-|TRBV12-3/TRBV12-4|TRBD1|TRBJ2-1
TGTGCCAGCAGTTTTGGTGGGGACAGGCAGTTCTTC
CASSFGGDRQFF
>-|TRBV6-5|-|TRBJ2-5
TGTGCCAGCGGCTACAGGGACGAGACCCAGTACTTC
CASGYRDETQYF
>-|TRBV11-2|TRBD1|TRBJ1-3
TGTGCCAGCAGCTATGACAGGGGGTTAGACACCATATATTTT
CASSYDRGLDTIYF
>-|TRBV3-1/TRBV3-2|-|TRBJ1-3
TGTGCCAGCAGCCAAGAGCGAAACTCTGGAAACACCATATATTTT
CASSQERNSGNTIYF
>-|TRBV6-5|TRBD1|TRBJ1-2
TGTGCCAGCAGTTACTCCGGGACAGGGGACTATGGCTACACCTTC
CASSYSGTGDYGYTF
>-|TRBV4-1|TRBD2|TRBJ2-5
TGCGCCAGCAGCCCCAGGGCGGCGGGGGGGCGAGAGACCCAGTACTTC
CASSPRAAGGRETQYF